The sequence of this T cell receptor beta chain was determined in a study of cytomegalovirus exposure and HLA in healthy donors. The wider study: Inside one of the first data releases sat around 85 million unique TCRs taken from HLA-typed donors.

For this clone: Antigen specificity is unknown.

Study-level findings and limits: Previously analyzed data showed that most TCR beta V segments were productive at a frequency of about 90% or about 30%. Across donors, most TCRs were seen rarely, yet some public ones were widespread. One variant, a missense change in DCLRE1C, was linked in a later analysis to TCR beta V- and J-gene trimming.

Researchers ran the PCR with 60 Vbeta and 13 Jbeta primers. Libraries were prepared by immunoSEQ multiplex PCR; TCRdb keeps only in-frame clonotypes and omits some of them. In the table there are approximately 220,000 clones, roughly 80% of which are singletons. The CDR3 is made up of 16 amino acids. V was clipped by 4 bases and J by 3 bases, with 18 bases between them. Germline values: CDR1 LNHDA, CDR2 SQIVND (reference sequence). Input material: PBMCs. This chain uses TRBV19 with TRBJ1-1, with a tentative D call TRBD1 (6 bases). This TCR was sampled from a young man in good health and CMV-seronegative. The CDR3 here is CASSNPFDRYYTEAFF. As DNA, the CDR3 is TGTGCCAGTAGTAACCCGTTCGACAGGTACTACACTGAAGCTTTCTTT.